This T cell receptor beta chain was observed in a study of T cell repertoires in cytomegalovirus infection (dated by TCRdb to between 2017 and 2020). For the wider study: Donor HLA type was relevant to the analysis, as public TCR beta signatures indicated carriage of CMV infection together with the matching HLA type.

Deletion took 5 bases off V and 0 bases off J, with a span of 9 bases between the germline ends. Looking up the germline V gene yields CDR1 SGHAT and CDR2 FQNNGV. The CDR3 is 14 residues long, ends included. Here the CDR3 DNA is all that survives: 42 bases in frame from base 1. On this clonotype: Its cognate antigen has yet to be identified. This CDR3 fails to terminate in the conserved phenylalanine or tryptophan, so it likely reflects a read error.

The run used an Illumina HiSeq 1500. TCRdb took the public reads, trimmed them with fastp at Q25, ran MiXCR for clone calling and kept in-frame beta chains. Every entry covers one CDR3 protein and lists the most common genes and DNA from its rows. This sample has roughly 310,000 distinct CDR3 sequences in its table, and around a sixth of those were observed once. About 12% of the sample rests with the top ten. Study-level results and caveats: In both this cohort and an independent cohort of 352 donors, the cumulative frequency of public TCR beta family members distinguished carriers of CMV infection plus the relevant HLA type. The ex vivo response was dominated by HLA-C-restricted CMV-specific TCR beta clonotypes, which also provided the single most frequent clonotype in two of eight donors.

The receptor was isolated from a human donor in good health (CMV status not recorded). Some clones in this sample may be carry-over from other donors' samples. The chain is made from TRBV11-2 and TRBJ2-3, with the D segment identity uncertain. Source material: PBMCs. The CDR3 protein: CASSPRPSTDTQYL. The sequenced DNA is TGTGCCAGCAGCCCCCGGCCCAGCACAGATACGCAGTATCTT.